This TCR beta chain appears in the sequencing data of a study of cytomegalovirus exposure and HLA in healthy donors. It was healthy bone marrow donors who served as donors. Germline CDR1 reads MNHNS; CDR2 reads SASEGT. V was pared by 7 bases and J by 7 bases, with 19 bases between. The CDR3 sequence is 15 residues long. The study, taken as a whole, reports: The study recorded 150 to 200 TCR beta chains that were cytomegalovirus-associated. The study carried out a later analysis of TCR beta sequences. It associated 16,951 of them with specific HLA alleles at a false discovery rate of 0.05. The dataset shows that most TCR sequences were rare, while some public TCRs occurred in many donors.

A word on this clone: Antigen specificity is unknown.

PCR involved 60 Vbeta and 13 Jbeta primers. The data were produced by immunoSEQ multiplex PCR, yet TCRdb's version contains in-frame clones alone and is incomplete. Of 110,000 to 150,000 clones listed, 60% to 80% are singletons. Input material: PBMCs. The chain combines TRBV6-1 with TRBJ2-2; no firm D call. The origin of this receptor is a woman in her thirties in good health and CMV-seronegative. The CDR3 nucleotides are TGTGCCAGCAAAGGCAGCGCCACTCTGGGCGGGGAGCTGTTTTTT. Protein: CASKGSATLGGELFF.